This note documents a single TCR beta chain sequence. V shed 4 bases, J shed 11 bases, and the junction held 13 bases outside the gene matches. Germline CDR1 and CDR2: SGHRS and YFSETQ. This CDR3 is 15 amino acids long. The sample belongs to a study of blood T cells in healthy people across ages. Per sample, no less than 6 micrograms of total RNA were extracted. Next came a second PCR, run for about 7 to 12 cycles, which used a sample-barcoded 5' primer along with a J-beta primer mix. The authors tagged each cDNA molecule using a template-switch adaptor with 12 random nucleotides. TCRdb re-derived calls from the 5' RACE reads in MiXCR, one entry per CDR3 protein. In the table there are about 1.1 million distinct CDR3 sequences, roughly two fifths of which are singletons.

The J gene is TRBJ2-5, the V gene TRBV5-1, with 11 bases aligning to TRBD2. The source of this sequence is a man younger than 35 in good health. Sequencing was performed on blood. This CDR3 reads CASSSLAGGRNEQYF. The CDR3 bases are TGCGCCAGCAGCAGTCTAGCGGGGGGTCGCAATGAGCAGTACTTC.